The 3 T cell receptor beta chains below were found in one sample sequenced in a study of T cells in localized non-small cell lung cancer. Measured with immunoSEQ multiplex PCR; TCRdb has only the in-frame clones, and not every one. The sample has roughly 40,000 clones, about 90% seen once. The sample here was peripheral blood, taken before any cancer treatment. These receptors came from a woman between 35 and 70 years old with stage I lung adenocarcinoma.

The CDR3 loop is CASSFPSDPYNEQFF. The CDR3 DNA sequence: TGCGCCAGCAGCTTTCCGTCGGACCCCTACAATGAGCAGTTCTTC. The V and J genes are TRBV5-1 and TRBJ2-1, with unresolved D. The CDR3 extends over 15 amino acids. Germline values: CDR1 SGHRS, CDR2 YFSETQ. The V end lost 2 bases, the J end lost 2 bases, and 11 bases lay between the germline ends.

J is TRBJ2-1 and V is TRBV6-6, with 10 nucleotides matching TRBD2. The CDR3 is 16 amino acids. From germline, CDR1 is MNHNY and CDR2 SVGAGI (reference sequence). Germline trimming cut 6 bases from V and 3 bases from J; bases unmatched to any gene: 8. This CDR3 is CASSLQLAGLYNEQFF. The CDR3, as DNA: TGTGCCAGCAGCTTACAACTAGCGGGACTCTACAATGAGCAGTTCTTC.

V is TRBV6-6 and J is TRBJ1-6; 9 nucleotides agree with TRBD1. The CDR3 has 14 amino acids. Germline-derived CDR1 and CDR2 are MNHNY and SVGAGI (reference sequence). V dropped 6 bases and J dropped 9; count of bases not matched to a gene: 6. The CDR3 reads CASSPDRGISPLHF. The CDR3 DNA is TGTGCCAGCAGCCCCGACAGGGGGATTTCACCCCTCCACTTT.